This is a list of T cell receptor beta chains from one sample in a study of regulatory T cells in long-lasting Graves disease. TCRdb fed the multiplex PCR reads into MiXCR, producing one record per CDR3 protein. The sample gives over 400,000 distinct CDR3 sequences, 11% to 15% of which show up once; over 15% is in the top ten. These data were likewise used in another study, on T cells in Graves' hyperthyroidism and ophthalmopathy.

The sample consisted of peripheral blood mononuclear cells (PBMCs), taken at new diagnosis, from a patient treated with antithyroid drugs. These receptors came from a woman between 50 and 59 years old with Graves disease. Both conserved end residues are part of each CDR3. Each record gives: V gene, clone size, D gene, J gene, CDR3 protein, CDR3 DNA. D genes are given only for firm matches. Only some rows state a clone size, as once, few, many or a class for expanded clones.

V: TRBV5-1
size: many
D: TRBD1
J: TRBJ2-7
CDR3: CASSWGQGSYEQYF
DNA: TGCGCCAGCAGCTGGGGACAGGGCTCCTACGAGCAGTACTTC

V: TRBV9
size: -
D: -
J: TRBJ2-1
CDR3: CASSAGGPYNEQFF
DNA: TGTGCCAGCAGCGCAGGGGGGCCCTACAATGAGCAGTTCTTC

V: TRBV27
size: -
D: -
J: TRBJ2-1
CDR3: CASSLKFDLNYNEQFF
DNA: TGTGCCAGCAGTTTAAAGTTCGACCTGAACTACAATGAGCAGTTCTTC

V: TRBV28
size: many
D: -
J: TRBJ1-6
CDR3: CASRTYDRTGNSPLHF
DNA: TGTGCCAGCAGAACCTACGACAGAACGGGAAATTCACCCCTCCACTTT

V: TRBV6-2/TRBV6-3
size: -
D: -
J: TRBJ2-7
CDR3: CASTTALGLEQYF
DNA: TGTGCCAGCACCACAGCCCTGGGGTTAGAGCAGTACTTC

V: TRBV19
size: many
D: TRBD2
J: TRBJ2-5
CDR3: CASTESGGSLWETQYF
DNA: TGTGCCAGTACTGAGAGCGGCGGGAGCCTGTGGGAGACCCAGTACTTC

V: TRBV28
size: many
D: TRBD1
J: TRBJ2-7
CDR3: CASSSTQGARGYEQYF
DNA: TGTGCCAGCAGTTCAACACAGGGGGCGCGGGGCTACGAGCAGTACTTC

V: TRBV3-1
size: -
D: -
J: TRBJ2-1
CDR3: CASSQTSRLVSNEHFF
DNA: TGTGCCAGCAGCCAGACATCGCGACTAGTGTCCAATGAGCACTTCTTC

V: TRBV24-1
size: -
D: -
J: TRBJ2-7
CDR3: CATSGNSGRNEQYF
DNA: TGTGCCACCAGTGGAAACTCGGGGCGAAACGAGCAGTACTTC

V: TRBV28
size: many
D: -
J: TRBJ2-7
CDR3: CASSFEGSYEQYF
DNA: TGTGCCAGCAGTTTTGAGGGATCTTACGAGCAGTACTTC

V: TRBV9
size: -
D: TRBD2
J: TRBJ2-3
CDR3: CASSPEIAGDTQYF
DNA: TGTGCCAGCAGCCCAGAGATAGCGGGAGATACGCAGTATTTT

V: TRBV19
size: -
D: TRBD1
J: TRBJ2-1
CDR3: CASMNHGQGFDEQFF
DNA: TGTGCCAGTATGAACCACGGACAGGGATTTGATGAGCAGTTCTTC

V: TRBV12-3/TRBV12-4
size: -
D: TRBD1
J: TRBJ2-7
CDR3: CASRPVPGTGGLKFYEQYF
DNA: TGTGCCAGCAGGCCAGTACCCGGGACAGGGGGCCTTAAGTTCTACGAGCAGTACTTC

V: TRBV12-3/TRBV12-4
size: many
D: -
J: TRBJ2-1
CDR3: CASSLGAWGRTDYNEQFF
DNA: TGTGCCAGCAGTTTGGGAGCCTGGGGACGGACTGACTACAATGAGCAGTTCTTC

V: TRBV30
size: many
D: TRBD1
J: TRBJ1-4
CDR3: CAWSVQGSNEKLFF
DNA: TGTGCCTGGAGTGTACAGGGGTCTAATGAAAAACTGTTTTTT

V: TRBV7-9
size: many
D: -
J: TRBJ2-5
CDR3: CASSRWGVQETQYF
DNA: TGTGCCAGCAGCAGATGGGGGGTCCAAGAGACCCAGTACTTC

V: TRBV7-3
size: few
D: -
J: TRBJ1-1
CDR3: CASRVTADTEAFF
DNA: TGTGCCAGCAGGGTAACAGCCGACACTGAAGCTTTCTTT

V: TRBV5-8
size: many
D: -
J: TRBJ2-1
CDR3: CASSLLGTYNEQFF
DNA: TGTGCCAGCAGCTTATTGGGGACCTACAATGAGCAGTTCTTC

V: TRBV20-1
size: few
D: TRBD2
J: TRBJ2-7
CDR3: CSARWTSGATYEQYF
DNA: TGCAGTGCTAGATGGACTAGCGGGGCCACCTACGAGCAGTACTTC

V: TRBV12-3/TRBV12-4
size: few
D: TRBD2
J: TRBJ2-1
CDR3: CASSPGTSGSINEQFF
DNA: TGTGCCAGCAGTCCTGGGACTAGCGGGAGTATTAATGAGCAGTTCTTC

V: TRBV20-1
size: -
D: -
J: TRBJ1-5
CDR3: CSGEGGNQPQHF
DNA: TGCAGTGGAGAGGGGGGGAATCAGCCCCAGCATTTT

V: TRBV5-1
size: many
D: -
J: TRBJ1-1
CDR3: CASSGNRESNTEAFF
DNA: TGCGCCAGCAGCGGTAACAGGGAATCAAACACTGAAGCTTTCTTT

V: TRBV5-1
size: many
D: -
J: TRBJ2-5
CDR3: CASSLVRTGETQYF
DNA: TGCGCCAGCAGCTTGGTGCGAACCGGAGAGACCCAGTACTTC

V: TRBV20-1
size: -
D: TRBD2
J: TRBJ2-1
CDR3: CSARVLAGGGAPNREQFF
DNA: TGCAGTGCTAGAGTACTAGCGGGAGGGGGGGCACCGAATCGGGAGCAGTTCTTC

V: TRBV5-1
size: -
D: TRBD2
J: TRBJ2-2
CDR3: CASSVSGRALGELFF
DNA: TGCGCCAGCAGCGTGAGCGGGAGGGCCCTCGGGGAGCTGTTTTTT

V: TRBV3-1
size: many
D: -
J: TRBJ1-2
CDR3: CASSQEYNYGYTF
DNA: TGTGCCAGCAGCCAAGAGTACAACTATGGCTACACCTTC

V: TRBV5-4
size: -
D: -
J: TRBJ2-5
CDR3: CASSLAIAETQYF
DNA: TGTGCCAGCAGCTTGGCTATTGCCGAGACCCAGTACTTC

V: TRBV15
size: -
D: TRBD2
J: TRBJ2-5
CDR3: CATSSQRAPGTSGEETQYF
DNA: TGTGCCACCAGCAGCCAAAGGGCCCCCGGGACTAGCGGGGAAGAGACCCAGTACTTC

V: TRBV6-1
size: many
D: TRBD1
J: TRBJ2-7
CDR3: CASTPGQGVFEQYF
DNA: TGTGCCAGCACCCCGGGACAGGGAGTATTCGAGCAGTACTTC

V: TRBV18
size: -
D: -
J: TRBJ2-7
CDR3: CASSGQDANEQYF
DNA: TGTGCCAGCTCGGGGCAAGACGCGAACGAGCAGTACTTC

V: TRBV7-2
size: -
D: TRBD1
J: TRBJ2-7
CDR3: CASSLGAGQGFEQYF
DNA: TGTGCCAGCAGCTTAGGGGCGGGACAGGGGTTCGAGCAGTACTTC

V: TRBV3-1
size: -
D: -
J: TRBJ1-3
CDR3: CASSHRYSGNTIYF
DNA: TGTGCCAGCAGCCACAGATACTCTGGAAACACCATATATTTT

V: TRBV5-6
size: -
D: -
J: TRBJ2-3
CDR3: CASSLRFISTDTQYF
DNA: TGTGCCAGCAGTTTAAGGTTCATTAGCACAGATACGCAGTATTTT

V: TRBV28
size: many
D: -
J: TRBJ2-7
CDR3: CASSLPIREQYF
DNA: TGTGCCAGCAGCCTCCCCATACGGGAGCAGTACTTC

V: TRBV10-3
size: many
D: -
J: TRBJ2-3
CDR3: CAISVSGSTDTQYF
DNA: TGTGCCATCAGTGTGAGCGGGAGCACAGATACGCAGTATTTT

V: TRBV20-1
size: many
D: TRBD2
J: TRBJ2-5
CDR3: CSANGLAMNQETQYF
DNA: TGCAGTGCAAATGGACTAGCCATGAACCAAGAGACCCAGTACTTC

V: TRBV6-1
size: few
D: -
J: TRBJ2-7
CDR3: CASRSGNYEQYF
DNA: TGTGCCAGCAGATCAGGAAACTACGAGCAGTACTTC

V: TRBV29-1
size: few
D: -
J: TRBJ2-3
CDR3: CSVNRDFTDTQYF
DNA: TGCAGCGTTAACCGGGACTTCACAGATACGCAGTATTTT

V: TRBV7-3
size: many
D: TRBD2
J: TRBJ2-1
CDR3: CASSSPGKAGVNEQFF
DNA: TGTGCCAGCAGCTCTCCGGGGAAAGCGGGAGTGAATGAGCAGTTCTTC

V: TRBV12-3/TRBV12-4
size: few
D: TRBD1
J: TRBJ1-2
CDR3: CASSPQTGVGYTF
DNA: TGTGCCAGCAGCCCGCAGACAGGGGTTGGCTACACCTTC

V: TRBV18
size: many
D: -
J: TRBJ1-1
CDR3: CASSPRAENTEAFF
DNA: TGTGCCAGCTCACCACGGGCGGAGAACACTGAAGCTTTCTTT

V: TRBV5-8
size: few
D: -
J: TRBJ2-7
CDR3: CASTRGRGAYEQYF
DNA: TGTGCCAGCACCCGGGGAAGGGGGGCTTACGAGCAGTACTTC

V: TRBV7-9
size: -
D: TRBD1
J: TRBJ2-1
CDR3: CASSPGGSEQFF
DNA: TGTGCCAGCAGCCCAGGGGGAAGTGAGCAGTTCTTC

V: TRBV9
size: many
D: TRBD2
J: TRBJ2-7
CDR3: CASSVASGPYEQYF
DNA: TGTGCCAGCAGCGTGGCTAGCGGACCGTACGAGCAGTACTTC